A selection of T cell receptor beta chains follows, all from one sample in a study of shared clonotypes between healthy human individuals. Produced via immunoSEQ multiplex PCR; TCRdb's table is partial and in-frame only. This sample has about 1.4 million clones, with roughly 96% found just once. Sequencing was performed on naive CD4+ T cells sorted from blood. All receptors come from a man younger than 40 in good health. The CDR3 runs from the conserved cysteine through the conserved F or W. D genes are given only for firm matches. The size field is filled for only some rows; it gives once, few, many or a size class.

d_gene | j_gene | abundance | v_gene | len | CDR3aa | CDR3nt
TRBD2 | TRBJ2-3 | once | TRBV19 | 15 | CASSIGGEGTDTQYF | TGTGCCAGTAGTATTGGGGGGGAAGGAACAGATACGCAGTATTTT
TRBD1 | TRBJ1-3 | NA | TRBV7-9 | 16 | CASSFLGQVSGNTIYF | TGTGCCAGCAGCTTCCTAGGACAGGTTTCTGGAAACACCATATATTTT
TRBD2 | TRBJ2-3 | NA | TRBV5-6 | 16 | CASSLLAGVSTDTQYF | TGTGCCAGCAGCTTGCTAGCGGGAGTCAGCACAGATACGCAGTATTTT
TRBD1 | TRBJ2-2 | NA | TRBV7-2 | 15 | CASRIGTAYTGELFF | TGTGCCAGCAGAATCGGGACAGCTTACACCGGGGAGCTGTTTTTT
NA | TRBJ2-7 | once | TRBV11-3 | 14 | CASSLGGQSYEQYF | TGTGCCAGCAGCTTAGGAGGCCAGTCGTACGAGCAGTACTTC
NA | TRBJ1-1 | NA | TRBV2 | 12 | CASKLYNTEAFF | TGTGCCAGCAAATTATATAACACTGAAGCTTTCTTT
TRBD2 | TRBJ2-1 | NA | TRBV29-1 | 14 | CSTRGLAGVGEQFF | TGCAGCACCCGGGGACTAGCGGGAGTGGGCGAGCAGTTCTTC
NA | TRBJ1-1 | NA | TRBV6-5 | 13 | CASTFGGTTEAFF | TGTGCCAGCACCTTTGGAGGGACCACTGAAGCTTTCTTT
NA | TRBJ2-7 | NA | TRBV7-9 | 14 | CASSLSGGQYEQYF | TGTGCCAGCAGCTTGTCCGGGGGGCAGTACGAGCAGTACTTC
NA | TRBJ2-1 | NA | TRBV11-1 | 14 | CASSLSAIYNEQFF | TGTGCCAGCAGCCTTTCGGCTATCTACAATGAGCAGTTCTTC
NA | TRBJ1-2 | NA | TRBV30 | 14 | CAWSVLAAGYGYTF | TGTGCCTGGAGTGTACTTGCCGCGGGGTATGGCTACACCTTC
TRBD2 | TRBJ2-1 | NA | TRBV7-9 | 13 | CASSSGLVMAQFF | TGTGCCAGCAGCTCGGGACTAGTAATGGCGCAGTTCTTC
NA | TRBJ2-2 | NA | TRBV2 | 11 | CASQGTGELFF | TGTGCCAGTCAGGGAACCGGGGAGCTGTTTTTT
TRBD1 | TRBJ2-7 | NA | TRBV28 | 13 | CASRTAQGSEQYF | TGTGCCAGCAGGACGGCACAGGGGTCCGAGCAGTACTTC
NA | TRBJ2-3 | NA | TRBV5-6 | 14 | CASSLGFTSDTQYF | TGTGCCAGCAGCTTAGGCTTCACTTCAGATACGCAGTATTTT
NA | TRBJ2-3 | NA | TRBV6-1 | 12 | CASREFSDTQYF | TGTGCCAGCAGAGAATTCTCGGATACGCAGTATTTT
NA | TRBJ2-3 | NA | TRBV20-1 | 11 | CSEPLGDTQYF | TGCAGTGAACCCTTGGGAGATACGCAGTATTTT
NA | TRBJ2-3 | NA | TRBV29-1 | 13 | CSVVGRSTDTQYF | TGCAGCGTGGTGGGCAGGAGCACAGATACGCAGTATTTT
NA | TRBJ1-4 | NA | TRBV5-1 | 15 | CASSPTSGRAEKLFF | TGCGCCAGCAGCCCTACGTCGGGGCGGGCTGAAAAACTGTTTTTT
NA | TRBJ2-1 | NA | TRBV25-1 | 16 | CASSELLAEDYNEQFF | TGTGCCAGCAGTGAATTATTAGCTGAGGACTACAATGAGCAGTTCTTC
NA | TRBJ2-7 | NA | TRBV28 | 15 | CASSLGPKGLYEQYF | TGTGCCAGCAGTTTAGGGCCCAAGGGGCTCTACGAGCAGTACTTC
NA | TRBJ2-1 | NA | TRBV7-3 | 11 | CASSLGNEQFF | TGCGCCAGCAGCTTGGGCAATGAGCAGTTCTTC